Listed below are T cell receptor beta chains from one sample, sequenced in a study of cytomegalovirus exposure and HLA in healthy donors. The assay was immunoSEQ multiplex PCR, and TCRdb's table has in-frame clones only and misses some. The sample lists around 200,000 clones; roughly 80% were seen once. Sample: PBMCs. The receptors stem from a woman in her thirties or forties in good health and CMV-seronegative. CDR3s include the opening cysteine and the closing phenylalanine or tryptophan. A D gene is named only where the DNA matches it firmly. Clone size, where shown, is once, few, many, or a class for clones that have expanded.

cdr3_aa: CASRLDRDGNQPQHF
cdr3_nt: TGTGCCAGTAGGCTAGACAGGGACGGCAATCAGCCCCAGCATTTT
v_call: TRBV19
d_call: TRBD1
j_call: TRBJ1-5
clone_size: -

cdr3_aa: CASRVGGLGTGELFF
cdr3_nt: TGTGCCAGTAGAGTGGGGGGGCTGGGGACCGGGGAGCTGTTTTTT
v_call: TRBV19
d_call: -
j_call: TRBJ2-2
clone_size: -

cdr3_aa: CASTPPRGTLGYTF
cdr3_nt: TGTGCCAGTACACCTCCTCGTGGGACTCTAGGCTACACCTTC
v_call: TRBV19
d_call: -
j_call: TRBJ1-2
clone_size: -

cdr3_aa: CASSLAPRGGRPYEQYF
cdr3_nt: TGTGCCAGCAGCCTCGCACCCCGGGGGGGAAGACCCTACGAGCAGTACTTC
v_call: TRBV5-6
d_call: TRBD2
j_call: TRBJ2-7
clone_size: -

cdr3_aa: CASSLRSLGKNIQYF
cdr3_nt: TGTGCCAGTAGTCTCAGGTCATTAGGCAAAAACATTCAGTACTTC
v_call: TRBV19
d_call: -
j_call: TRBJ2-4
clone_size: -

cdr3_aa: CASSYSRGAQETQYF
cdr3_nt: TGTGCCAGCAGTTACTCTCGGGGGGCCCAAGAGACCCAGTACTTC
v_call: TRBV6-6
d_call: -
j_call: TRBJ2-5
clone_size: -

cdr3_aa: CASSLVSGSGTQYF
cdr3_nt: TGTGCCAGCAGCTTAGTTAGCGGGAGTGGGACGCAGTATTTT
v_call: TRBV13
d_call: TRBD2
j_call: TRBJ2-3
clone_size: once

cdr3_aa: CASRLWGGGYTF
cdr3_nt: TGTGCCAGCAGACTATGGGGGGGTGGCTACACCTTC
v_call: TRBV28
d_call: -
j_call: TRBJ1-2
clone_size: once

cdr3_aa: CASSPGTGEQPQHF
cdr3_nt: TGCGCCAGCAGCCCGGGGACAGGGGAACAGCCCCAGCATTTT
v_call: TRBV5-1
d_call: TRBD1
j_call: TRBJ1-5
clone_size: -

cdr3_aa: CASSQGDYSYEQYF
cdr3_nt: TGCGCCAGCAGCCAAGGAGACTATTCCTACGAGCAGTACTTC
v_call: TRBV4-1
d_call: -
j_call: TRBJ2-7
clone_size: -

cdr3_aa: CASSLVAGGGHEQFF
cdr3_nt: TGTGCCAGCAGTTTGGTAGCGGGAGGGGGACATGAGCAGTTCTTC
v_call: TRBV27
d_call: TRBD2
j_call: TRBJ2-1
clone_size: -

cdr3_aa: CASSTGLGMNTEAFF
cdr3_nt: TGTGCCAGTAGCACGGGACTCGGTATGAACACTGAAGCTTTCTTT
v_call: TRBV19
d_call: -
j_call: TRBJ1-1
clone_size: few

cdr3_aa: CASSLEVGLAGEKSTDTQYF
cdr3_nt: TGTGCCAGCAGCTTAGAGGTCGGACTAGCGGGAGAGAAAAGCACAGATACGCAGTATTTT
v_call: TRBV7-8
d_call: TRBD2
j_call: TRBJ2-3
clone_size: -

cdr3_aa: CASSIAGGLSYEQYF
cdr3_nt: TGTGCCAGCAGCATAGCGGGAGGCCTGTCCTACGAGCAGTACTTC
v_call: TRBV28
d_call: TRBD2
j_call: TRBJ2-7
clone_size: -

cdr3_aa: CAWSVQAGGYEQYF
cdr3_nt: TGTGCCTGGAGTGTACAAGCGGGAGGATACGAGCAGTACTTC
v_call: TRBV30
d_call: TRBD2
j_call: TRBJ2-7
clone_size: -

cdr3_aa: CASSADKETDNEQFF
cdr3_nt: TGTGCCAGCAGCGCGGACAAGGAAACAGACAATGAGCAGTTCTTC
v_call: TRBV6-5
d_call: -
j_call: TRBJ2-1
clone_size: -

cdr3_aa: CASSPEGQSGELFF
cdr3_nt: TGTGCCAGCTCACCCGAGGGACAATCCGGGGAGCTGTTTTTT
v_call: TRBV18
d_call: -
j_call: TRBJ2-2
clone_size: -

cdr3_aa: CARISPTSGAFNEQFF
cdr3_nt: TGTGCCCGAATTTCCCCGACTAGCGGAGCCTTCAATGAGCAGTTCTTC
v_call: TRBV30
d_call: TRBD2
j_call: TRBJ2-1
clone_size: -

cdr3_aa: CASSLVLAGRYEQYF
cdr3_nt: TGTGCCAGCAGCTTAGTCCTAGCGGGGAGGTACGAGCAGTACTTC
v_call: TRBV11-2
d_call: TRBD2
j_call: TRBJ2-7
clone_size: -

cdr3_aa: CASSFNGLGTEAFF
cdr3_nt: TGTGCCAGCAGCTTCAACGGGTTGGGCACTGAAGCTTTCTTT
v_call: TRBV5-6
d_call: -
j_call: TRBJ1-1
clone_size: -

cdr3_aa: CASSELMGGTGAPAEFF
cdr3_nt: TGTGCCAGCAGTGAATTGATGGGCGGGACAGGGGCCCCGGCGGAGTTTTTT
v_call: TRBV6-1
d_call: TRBD1
j_call: TRBJ1-4
clone_size: few

cdr3_aa: CASSLDVAGNYEQYF
cdr3_nt: TGTGCCAGCAGCTTAGACGTGGCAGGCAACTACGAGCAGTACTTC
v_call: TRBV11-1
d_call: -
j_call: TRBJ2-7
clone_size: -